The 5 T cell receptor beta chains given below trace back to one sample, sequenced in a study of shared clonotypes between healthy human individuals. Clones were sequenced by immunoSEQ multiplex PCR, and TCRdb holds only the in-frame ones, with some missing. This table has approximately 2.3 million clones, 85% to 95% appearing once. The sample consisted of naive CD4+ T cells from PBMCs. Subset reported: CD45RA+ positively selected. These receptors originate from a man younger than 30 in good health. Some clones in this sample may be carry-over from other donors' samples.

Only a few counts were recorded for this clone. This sample includes further DNA sequences coding for the same CDR3. The rearrangement uses TRBV7-6 and TRBJ1-5; D perhaps matches TRBD1 (6 bases). CDR1 and CDR2 (germline): SGHVS, FNYEAQ. V shed 1 base and J shed 7 bases, with 8 bases lying between them. The CDR3 loop spans 13 amino acids. Here the CDR3 DNA reads TGTGCCAGCAGCTTAGACAGGGACCAGCCCCAGCATTTT. The encoded protein is CASSLDRDQPQHF.

The J gene is TRBJ2-7, the V gene TRBV5-1; 8 nucleotides line up with TRBD2. This CDR3 is built from 16 residues. V dropped 0 bases and J dropped 2; count of bases not matched to a gene: 7. Germline loops: CDR1 SGHRS, CDR2 YFSETQ. DNA of the CDR3: TGCGCCAGCAGCTTGGGCCGTAGCGGGGTCGCCTACGAGCAGTACTTC. It specifies CASSLGRSGVAYEQYF.

J is TRBJ2-7 and V is TRBV10-3; possibly TRBD2 for D (6 bases). V lost 0 bases and J lost 0, with 9 bases in between. Germline lookup yields CDR1 ENHRY and CDR2 SYGVKD. The CDR3 is 15 amino acids. The CDR3 reads CAISESAGSSYEQYF. The CDR3 DNA is TGTGCCATCAGTGAGTCCGCCGGGAGCTCCTACGAGCAGTACTTC.

The chain couples TRBV5-1 to TRBJ2-7; the D gene is possibly TRBD2 (6 bases). The CDR3 extends over 17 amino acids. Trimming took off 2 bases at V and 1 base at J, with 19 bases between the two ends. CDR1 is SGHRS and CDR2 is YFSETQ in the germline V gene. CDR3 in DNA: TGCGCCAGCAGCTTTATGGCGCGAGGTGGGGGGTCCTACGAGCAGTACTTC. Protein product: CASSFMARGGGSYEQYF.

The count of this clone is one. This sequence joins TRBV10-1 and TRBJ2-2; 9 positions agree with TRBD1. The CDR3 runs 17 residues. The ends lost 7 bases at V and 8 bases at J; junction bases unmatched: 17. Germline V gene data show CDR1 as WNHNN and CDR2 as SYGVQD (reference sequence). The CDR3 here is CASNLSRDREVLGELFF. The CDR3 DNA reads TGCGCCAGCAACTTGTCCCGGGACAGGGAAGTACTTGGGGAGCTGTTTTTT.